This T cell receptor beta chain appears in the sequencing data of a study of shared clonotypes between healthy human individuals (dated by TCRdb to the early 2020s). Some background on the complete study: The cohort included three men and two women between 18 and 49 years of age. For each donor, three plates each were used for CD4 naive and CD4 memory, two plates were used for CD8 naive, and one plate was used for CD8 memory. Between about 0.8 and 9.5 billion PBMCs per donor were obtained by leukapheresis. Blood TCR repertoires of several healthy adults were deeply sequenced to estimate repertoire size and the extent of clonotype sharing between individuals. To increase sequencing depth and limit assay-specific biases, TCR repertoire library preparation and sequencing were carried out by different laboratories using diverse techniques.

Regarding this clone: The antigen it recognizes is unknown. The record has no base qualities; no much larger clone is one base away.

CD8 naive samples were CD45RO-negative cells positively selected for CCR7, giving a CD45RA+CCR7+ population that excluded TemRA cells. Healthy HIV-negative adults with no recently reported acute infections or vaccinations were included as donors. Only Caucasian adults living in Nashville, Tennessee, USA were represented among the donors. Blood was obtained by leukapheresis, after which PBMCs were separated by Ficoll-Histopaque density gradient centrifugation and cryopreserved in liquid nitrogen vapor phase. Analytical flow cytometry was used to check the purity and quantity of every magnetically sorted T cell population. Each sorted fraction had its genomic DNA isolated and then quantified by UV absorbance on a Nanodrop 2000c. What the research found in general, with its limitations: The genetic and exposure-history diversity represented was limited by the small number of donors. Sampling was restricted to blood, and TCR repertoires in tissues likely differ from the TCR repertoires found in blood. Naive subsets generally had larger estimated clonotype richness than memory subsets. Even with the large sequencing depth, rarefaction of the sorted-subset datasets indicated that sequencing was incomplete. Pairwise subsampling led to the expectation that sequencing depth would affect the degree of clonotype sharing among donors. Roughly 5% of naive CD4, around 3.6% of naive CD8, approximately 2.2% of memory CD4, and roughly 0.4% of memory CD8 clonotypes were shared across several donors. Compared with non-shared clonotypes, clonotypes shared by all four sorted-subset donors had higher generation probabilities.

Counted from cysteine to phenylalanine, this CDR3 has 12 amino acids. CDR3 DNA only is kept here, 36 bases in frame from base 1. V is reduced by 3 bases and J by 11 bases, leaving a spacing of 13 bases between them. The CDR1 and CDR2 encoded by the germline V gene (reference sequence) are LNHNV and YYDKDF. TCR CDR3 regions were amplified from genomic DNA by multiplex PCR using the deep immunoSEQ assay. Extracted genomic DNA from each cell subset was spread evenly across all wells of several immunoSEQ 96-well plates, with each plate serving as a replicate. For sorted subsets, approximately 0.2 ug of genomic DNA, equivalent to roughly 33,000 T cell genomes, went into each replicate PCR. Purified libraries were measured with a Qubit 3.0 fluorometer, size-checked on a Bioanalyzer 2100, and measured again with the KAPA Library Quantification kit. Each immunoSEQ 96-well plate was sequenced on its own single-read 150-cycle Illumina NextSeq 550 flow cell. In the paper's pipeline: Because the immunoSEQ output held only junctional sequences and lacked quality scores, the filtering could not match the filtering applied to full-length reads. To assign V/J genes and CDR3, sequences were annotated using PyIR, a Python wrapper for IgBLAST v1.9, with IMGT germline references. Reads with weak V/J assignments (E-value above 1e-6), missing CDR3, stop codons, out-of-frame junctions, or ambiguous translated residues were removed. V3J clonotypes were defined as sequences sharing an identical inferred V gene, J gene, and CDR3 amino acid sequence. The percentage overlap between two repertoires was calculated by dividing the number of shared unique clonotypes by the size of the smaller repertoire. RTK rarefaction, the Chao1 estimator, and Recon v2.1 estimates of unobserved clonotypes were used to assess repertoire richness. For all TCRbeta clonotypes obtained by the gDNA method from four donors, generation probabilities were computed with OLGA. Here the immuneACCESS table is served through TCRdb, limited to in-frame sequences with V and J called. Missing clones are a known gap in these copies; in checked studies unresolved V genes cover under half, and the rest lacks a known reason. The V and J calls and clone size were taken over from that table, and D and trimming were inferred from the DNA. This sample holds around 2,000,000 clones; about 93% were observed only once. The ten biggest clones cover 1.5% to 2% of the sample.

Sequencing was performed on naive CD8+ T cells from PBMCs. Sample cell subset or site, as interpreted from the label and publication: CD45RA+CCR7+. The sequence was collected from a man aged 18 to 29 in good health. Some clones in this sample may be carry-over from other donors' samples. The chain links TRBV15 with TRBJ1-1, with a tentative D gene TRBD1 over 6 matching bases. The CDR3 has the sequence CATSRRQAAAFF. The base sequence is TGTGCCACCAGCAGGAGACAGGCGGCTGCTTTCTTT. The entire variable domain, with the stretches around the CDR3 drawn from the reference TRBV15 and TRBJ1-1 proteins, is DAMVIQNPRYQVTQFGKPVTLSCSQTLNHNVMYWYQQKSSQAPKLLFHYYDKDFNNEADTPDNFQSRRPNTSFCFLDIRSPGLGDTAMYLCATSRRQAAAFFGQGTRLTVV.